These T cell receptor beta chains were read from a single sample in a study of post-analysis software for immune sequencing data. TCRdb processed the PCR reads anew with MiXCR; each CDR3 protein has one entry. This sample has hundreds of thousands of distinct CDR3 sequences, with approximately 60% found just once. Sequencing was carried out using blood. The receptors originated from a girl aged 2 to 10 with multiple sclerosis. The CDR3 runs from the conserved cysteine through the conserved F or W. The order of the fields is V gene, D gene, J gene, clone size, CDR3 DNA, CDR3 protein. The D gene is left open where the match is weak. Clone size is given for some rows only: seen once, a few or many times, or a class if the clone is expanded.

V gene: TRBV10-2; D gene: TRBD1; J gene: TRBJ2-5; clone size: few; CDR3 DNA: TGCGCCAGCAGAGCGACAGGGGGCCAAGAGACCCAGTACTTC; CDR3 protein: CASRATGGQETQYF
V gene: TRBV20-1; D gene: TRBD1; J gene: TRBJ2-1; clone size: NA; CDR3 DNA: TGCAGTGCTCGTCCTCTGGGCAGGGGGCTCTGGGATGAGCAGTTCTTC; CDR3 protein: CSARPLGRGLWDEQFF
V gene: TRBV6-5; D gene: TRBD2; J gene: TRBJ2-7; clone size: few; CDR3 DNA: TGTGCCAGCAGTTGGGGGGTAAGCGGGAGGGCCAACGAGCAGTACTTC; CDR3 protein: CASSWGVSGRANEQYF
V gene: TRBV12-3/TRBV12-4; D gene: NA; J gene: TRBJ1-1; clone size: NA; CDR3 DNA: TGTGCCAGCAGCCCCCCTTATGTCCCTGAAGCTTTCTTT; CDR3 protein: CASSPPYVPEAFF
V gene: TRBV20-1; D gene: NA; J gene: TRBJ2-3; clone size: NA; CDR3 DNA: TGCAGTGCCAACCCCAGGGGACCCGGCACAGATACGCAGTATTTT; CDR3 protein: CSANPRGPGTDTQYF
V gene: TRBV7-9; D gene: NA; J gene: TRBJ2-4; clone size: NA; CDR3 DNA: TGTGCCAGCACGGTTGGCCCGAAAAACATTCAGTACTTC; CDR3 protein: CASTVGPKNIQYF
V gene: TRBV29-1; D gene: TRBD2; J gene: TRBJ2-4; clone size: few; CDR3 DNA: TGCAGCGCCGCCGGGACTAGCGAAGACAGACAGGCCAAAAACATTCAGTACTTC; CDR3 protein: CSAAGTSEDRQAKNIQYF
V gene: TRBV20-1; D gene: NA; J gene: TRBJ2-1; clone size: once; CDR3 DNA: TGCAGTGCTAGAGTCAAGGGAAAAGGTCCTTACTACAATGAGCAGTTCTTC; CDR3 protein: CSARVKGKGPYYNEQFF
V gene: TRBV20-1; D gene: NA; J gene: TRBJ2-7; clone size: once; CDR3 DNA: TGCAGTGCCGACCAAGGCGCGGCCTACGAGCAGTACTTC; CDR3 protein: CSADQGAAYEQYF
V gene: TRBV2; D gene: NA; J gene: TRBJ1-5; clone size: NA; CDR3 DNA: TGTGCCAGCAGCGGACAGCTTAGCAATCAGCCCCAGCATTTT; CDR3 protein: CASSGQLSNQPQHF
V gene: TRBV20-1; D gene: TRBD2; J gene: TRBJ2-1; clone size: NA; CDR3 DNA: TGCAGTGCTAGGAATCTAGCGGGAGCAACCTACAATGAGCAGTTCTTC; CDR3 protein: CSARNLAGATYNEQFF
V gene: TRBV6-5; D gene: TRBD1; J gene: TRBJ2-7; clone size: NA; CDR3 DNA: TGTGCCAGCAGTAAACTAGGACAGGGAACCTCCGAGCAGTACTTC; CDR3 protein: CASSKLGQGTSEQYF
V gene: TRBV12-3/TRBV12-4; D gene: NA; J gene: TRBJ2-3; clone size: few; CDR3 DNA: TGTGCCAGCAGTTTACCAACTAGAACAGATACGCAGTATTTT; CDR3 protein: CASSLPTRTDTQYF
V gene: TRBV7-9; D gene: TRBD2; J gene: TRBJ2-1; clone size: few; CDR3 DNA: TGTGCCAGCAGCTTAATCGGCCTAGCGGGTGACAATGAGCAGTTCTTC; CDR3 protein: CASSLIGLAGDNEQFF
V gene: TRBV12-3/TRBV12-4; D gene: NA; J gene: TRBJ1-1; clone size: NA; CDR3 DNA: TGTGCCAGCAGTTTATTCGGGAGCAGGGCCACTGAAGCTTTCTTT; CDR3 protein: CASSLFGSRATEAFF
V gene: TRBV20-1; D gene: NA; J gene: TRBJ1-1; clone size: once; CDR3 DNA: TGCAGTGCGCCTGGGACTGGCAGTAGGAACACTGAAGCTTTCTTT; CDR3 protein: CSAPGTGSRNTEAFF
V gene: TRBV7-9; D gene: NA; J gene: TRBJ2-1; clone size: NA; CDR3 DNA: TGTGCCAGCAGCTTAGTGTCAGCACGTAGGGATGAGCAGTTCTTC; CDR3 protein: CASSLVSARRDEQFF
V gene: TRBV7-9; D gene: TRBD1; J gene: TRBJ2-5; clone size: NA; CDR3 DNA: TGTGCCAGCAGCCTCTTTGGACAGGTAGAGACCCAGTACTTC; CDR3 protein: CASSLFGQVETQYF
V gene: TRBV12-3/TRBV12-4; D gene: NA; J gene: TRBJ2-3; clone size: NA; CDR3 DNA: TGTGCCAGCAGTTTATCTAGGAGTACGCAGTATTTT; CDR3 protein: CASSLSRSTQYF
V gene: TRBV4-2; D gene: TRBD1; J gene: TRBJ2-6; clone size: few; CDR3 DNA: TGTGCCAGCAGCCAAGCGACGCCTGGGACAGGTTCGGGGGCCAACGTCCTGACTTTC; CDR3 protein: CASSQATPGTGSGANVLTF
V gene: TRBV6-5; D gene: TRBD1; J gene: TRBJ1-1; clone size: NA; CDR3 DNA: TGTGCCAGCTCTATGGACAGGCGGACTGAAGCTTTCTTT; CDR3 protein: CASSMDRRTEAFF
V gene: TRBV12-3/TRBV12-4; D gene: TRBD2; J gene: TRBJ2-5; clone size: NA; CDR3 DNA: TGTGCCACCAAGGCTAGCGGGAGGGCCGCGGAGACCCAGTACTTC; CDR3 protein: CATKASGRAAETQYF
V gene: TRBV29-1; D gene: TRBD2; J gene: TRBJ2-5; clone size: NA; CDR3 DNA: TGCAGCGTCGGAAGTGGACTAGCGGGAGGGCAAGAGACCCAGTACTTC; CDR3 protein: CSVGSGLAGGQETQYF
V gene: TRBV20-1; D gene: TRBD2; J gene: TRBJ2-4; clone size: NA; CDR3 DNA: TGCAGTGCTGGGGTTCCGGGACTAGCGATCCAGTACTTC; CDR3 protein: CSAGVPGLAIQYF
V gene: TRBV6-6; D gene: TRBD2; J gene: TRBJ2-5; clone size: NA; CDR3 DNA: TGTGCCAGCAGTTACCCCAATAGCGGGAGGGGAGAGACCCAGTACTTC; CDR3 protein: CASSYPNSGRGETQYF
V gene: TRBV5-1; D gene: TRBD2; J gene: TRBJ2-2; clone size: once; CDR3 DNA: TGCGCCAGCAGCTTGAACGGGAGGACCGGGGAGCTGTTTTTT; CDR3 protein: CASSLNGRTGELFF
V gene: TRBV7-6; D gene: TRBD2; J gene: TRBJ2-7; clone size: NA; CDR3 DNA: TGTGCCAGCAGCCAAGCACCCGCTAGCGGGAGACAAGGAGAGCAGTACTTC; CDR3 protein: CASSQAPASGRQGEQYF
V gene: TRBV4-1; D gene: NA; J gene: TRBJ2-1; clone size: NA; CDR3 DNA: TGCGCCAGCAACGGGCTAGCCAATGAGCAGTTCTTC; CDR3 protein: CASNGLANEQFF
V gene: TRBV15; D gene: TRBD2; J gene: TRBJ2-4; clone size: once; CDR3 DNA: TGTGCCACCAGCAGGGACACTAGCGGAGGGGGGGACATTCAGTACTTC; CDR3 protein: CATSRDTSGGGDIQYF
V gene: TRBV25-1; D gene: TRBD2; J gene: TRBJ2-3; clone size: once; CDR3 DNA: TGTGCCAGCAGTGTGCCCGGGACTAATACGCTTAGGCAGTATTTT; CDR3 protein: CASSVPGTNTLRQYF
V gene: TRBV20-1; D gene: NA; J gene: TRBJ2-7; clone size: NA; CDR3 DNA: TGCAGTGCCATCCCCGCGGTTGGCAGCCCCTACGAGCAGTACTTC; CDR3 protein: CSAIPAVGSPYEQYF
V gene: TRBV5-1; D gene: NA; J gene: TRBJ2-2; clone size: once; CDR3 DNA: TGCGCCAGCAGCTTGGATGTCGGGGGGAACACCGGGGAGCTGTTTTTT; CDR3 protein: CASSLDVGGNTGELFF
V gene: TRBV12-3/TRBV12-4; D gene: NA; J gene: TRBJ1-2; clone size: NA; CDR3 DNA: TGTGCCAGCAGTTTAGCAGGGAAAGGCTACACCTTC; CDR3 protein: CASSLAGKGYTF
V gene: TRBV11-2; D gene: TRBD1; J gene: TRBJ2-4; clone size: NA; CDR3 DNA: TGTGCCAGCAGCTCAGCAGGGGGCGGGGTTACGATTCAGTACTTC; CDR3 protein: CASSSAGGGVTIQYF
V gene: TRBV6-4; D gene: NA; J gene: TRBJ1-5; clone size: NA; CDR3 DNA: TGTGCCAGCAGTGAGGGAGGTTATCAGCCCCAGCATTTT; CDR3 protein: CASSEGGYQPQHF
V gene: TRBV7-8; D gene: TRBD2; J gene: TRBJ2-5; clone size: NA; CDR3 DNA: TGTGCCAGCAGGGCGGGACTAGGCCAAGAGACCCAGTACTTC; CDR3 protein: CASRAGLGQETQYF
V gene: TRBV7-9; D gene: NA; J gene: TRBJ1-2; clone size: NA; CDR3 DNA: TGTGCCAGCAGCGACCGGGGAACAATTTGCACCTTC; CDR3 protein: CASSDRGTICTF
V gene: TRBV5-5; D gene: NA; J gene: TRBJ2-5; clone size: NA; CDR3 DNA: TGTGCCAGCAGCTTCTTTCCAGGACAACAAGAGACCCAGTACTTC; CDR3 protein: CASSFFPGQQETQYF
V gene: TRBV2; D gene: NA; J gene: TRBJ2-1; clone size: once; CDR3 DNA: TGTGCCAGCAGTGATGGGGTCCTTAGGAAGGCGTTCTTC; CDR3 protein: CASSDGVLRKAFF
V gene: TRBV7-9; D gene: TRBD1; J gene: TRBJ1-1; clone size: NA; CDR3 DNA: TGTGCCAGCAGCTTAGGGGACAGGGGAACCACTGAAGCTTTCTTT; CDR3 protein: CASSLGDRGTTEAFF
V gene: TRBV4-2; D gene: NA; J gene: TRBJ1-6; clone size: NA; CDR3 DNA: TGTGCCAGCAGCCAAGTGGACAGTCCTGATTCACCCCTCCACTTT; CDR3 protein: CASSQVDSPDSPLHF
V gene: TRBV6-1; D gene: NA; J gene: TRBJ2-4; clone size: NA; CDR3 DNA: TGTGCCAGCAGTGAATCCAGGAGGGGGGACATTCAGTACTTC; CDR3 protein: CASSESRRGDIQYF
V gene: TRBV6-1; D gene: NA; J gene: TRBJ2-3; clone size: NA; CDR3 DNA: TGTGCCAGCAGTTCCCGGGACCACACAGATACGCAGTATTTT; CDR3 protein: CASSSRDHTDTQYF
V gene: TRBV20-1; D gene: NA; J gene: TRBJ2-1; clone size: NA; CDR3 DNA: TGCAGTGCCGCGGCCCGGGTCGTGGGCGAGCAGTTCTTC; CDR3 protein: CSAAARVVGEQFF
V gene: TRBV5-5; D gene: NA; J gene: TRBJ2-1; clone size: once; CDR3 DNA: TGTGCCAGCAGCTTGACAGACAATCCAAATGAGCAGTTCTTC; CDR3 protein: CASSLTDNPNEQFF
V gene: TRBV7-3; D gene: NA; J gene: TRBJ2-6; clone size: NA; CDR3 DNA: TGTGCCAGCAGCTTACACCTTGGGGCCAACGTCCTGACTTTC; CDR3 protein: CASSLHLGANVLTF